This TCR beta chain was found in a study of cytomegalovirus exposure and HLA in healthy donors. Study-wide findings and caveats: A cluster of highly shared sequence variants was likely a sequencing artifact. There were some public TCRs occurring in many donors, but most TCR sequences were rare.

The CDR3 loop spans 16 amino acids. Germline V gene lookup returns CDR1 SGHAT and CDR2 FQNNGV. Note on this clone: Its target is not known.

The PCR contained 60 Vbeta and 13 Jbeta primers. TCRdb's table, derived via immunoSEQ multiplex PCR, lists solely in-frame clones and lacks some. The data contain about 110,000 clones, about 86% of them seen just once; the ten biggest clones take up under 2.5%. The clonotype comes from a woman under 40 in good health and CMV-seronegative. The sample comprised PBMCs. The chain joins TRBV11-2 to TRBJ2-5; TRBD2 agrees at 13 bases. The DNA end is more similar to TRBJ2-7, so the J call may be wrong. The CDR3 sequence is CATSLAGGVGYYEQYF. CDR3 DNA: TGTGCCACCTCACTAGCGGGAGGGGTCGGCTACTACGAGCAGTACTTC.